This record concerns one TCR beta chain sequence. Other DNA sequences from this sample encode an identical CDR3 as well. TCRdb's table, derived via immunoSEQ multiplex PCR, lists solely in-frame clones and lacks some. The sample carries some 110,000 clones, 75% to 90% recorded once. These data are taken from a study of blood T cell repertoires in COVID-19. Study summary: The United States, Italy and Spain provided the acute and convalescent COVID-19 samples.

V was pared by 6 bases and J by 6 bases, with 8 bases between. The CDR3 is 11 residues long. The germline V gene encodes CDR1 LNHDA and CDR2 SQIVND (reference sequence). This receptor was taken from a woman older than 75 with COVID-19, enrolled during active disease. The V call is TRBV19, the J call TRBJ1-1; possible D gene TRBD1, 5 bases. Sequenced: peripheral blood. CDR3 sequence: CASRRGAEAFF. Here the CDR3 DNA reads TGTGCCAGTAGGCGGGGGGCTGAAGCTTTCTTT.